A selection of T cell receptor beta chains follows, all from one sample in a study of blood T cell repertoires in COVID-19. Profiling relied on immunoSEQ multiplex PCR, and the TCRdb table lists in-frame clones only, not all of them. This sample carries around 150,000 clones, around 85% of them seen once, and the ten largest clones take approximately 3%. Source material: peripheral blood. All receptors derive from a human donor with acute or convalescent COVID-19. The donor label of this sample is uncertain. Both conserved end residues are trimmed from each CDR3.

>TRBJ2-2|TRBV5-6
ASSLPLQGVGELF
>TRBJ1-1|TRBV15
ATSRDRTNTEAF
>TRBJ1-4|TRBV30
AWSRIRGREEEKLF
>TRBJ2-7|TRBV12-3/TRBV12-4
ASSFSRPHEQY
>TRBJ1-1|TRBV7-8
ASSLEGNTEAF
>TRBJ2-2|TRBV30
AWGPGTQNTGELF
>TRBJ2-3|TRBV14
ASSPLGLAKADTQY
>TRBJ1-6|TRBV11-2
ASLGQMRYNSPLH
>TRBJ1-5|TRBV9
ASSGADYSNQPQH
>TRBJ1-6|TRBV7-8
ASSLFGRYNSPLH
>TRBJ2-7|TRBV4-1
ARRRRDSYEQY
>TRBJ1-3|TRBV18
ASSPKGTGTGNTIY
>TRBJ1-1|TRBV27
ASSPLGTGTTEAF
>TRBJ1-5|TRBV27
ASSLTRNQPQH
>TRBJ1-6|TRBV11-2
ASSLSQGNSPLH
>TRBJ1-1|TRBV27
ASSLWGPNTEAF
>TRBJ1-6|TRBV30
AWSDQLQGWLSNSPLH
>TRBJ1-5|TRBV6-5
ASSYSRDRGQPQH
>TRBJ1-2|TRBV30
AWSVARGGNYGYT
>TRBJ2-3|TRBV7-2
ASSRRGRSTDTQY
>TRBJ2-1|TRBV15
ATSRGGLVYEQF
>TRBJ2-7|TRBV2
ASSEDRDSYEQY
>TRBJ1-2|TRBV7-9
ASSFSGVWNYGYT
>TRBJ1-5|TRBV6-2/TRBV6-3
ASSVNSDSNQPQH
>TRBJ1-5|TRBV2
ASSVPLNQPQH
>TRBJ1-5|TRBV5-5
ASSLGILDQPQH